The T cell receptor beta chain described here comes from a study of cytomegalovirus exposure and HLA in healthy donors. Whole-study findings and limits: The HLA-A and HLA-B alleles of most subjects were reportedly predicted accurately from TCR beta sequences. Reported performance of the classifier showed diagnosis of cytomegalovirus status with high specificity and sensitivity.

This CDR3 is 16 amino acids long. With 60 Vbeta and 13 Jbeta primers, the PCR was carried out. The table came from immunoSEQ multiplex PCR; TCRdb's copy has only in-frame clones and leaves some out. The sample comprises over 70,000 clones, 70% to 80% of which are singletons, and about a fifth rests with the top ten. Concerning this clone: Its antigen is undetermined.

This receptor was taken from a man aged 25 to 45 in good health and CMV-seropositive. Sequencing was carried out using PBMCs. The V and J genes are TRBV21-1 and TRBJ1-2; whether TRBD1, the table's D call, matches the DNA was not checked. TRBV21-1 constitutes a pseudogene. The DNA of the CDR3 is TGTGCCAGCAGCAAAAGCCGCAGGGACAGCGAGGCTGGCTACCCCTTC. As protein: CASSKSRRDSEAGYPF.